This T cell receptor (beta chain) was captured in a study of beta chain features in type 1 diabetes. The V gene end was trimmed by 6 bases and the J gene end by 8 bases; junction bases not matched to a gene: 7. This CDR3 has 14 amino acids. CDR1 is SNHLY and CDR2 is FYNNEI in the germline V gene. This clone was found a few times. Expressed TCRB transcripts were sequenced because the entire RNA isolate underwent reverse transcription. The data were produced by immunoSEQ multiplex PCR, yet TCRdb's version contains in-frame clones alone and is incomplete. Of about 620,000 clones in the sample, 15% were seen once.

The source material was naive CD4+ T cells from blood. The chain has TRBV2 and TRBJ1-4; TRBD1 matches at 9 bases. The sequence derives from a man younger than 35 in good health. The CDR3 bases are TGTGCCAGCAGCCGGGACAGGGTAGGGGAAAAACTGTTTTTT. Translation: CASSRDRVGEKLFF. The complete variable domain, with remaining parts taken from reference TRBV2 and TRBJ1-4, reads EPEVTQTPSHQVTQMGQEVILRCVPISNHLYFYWYRQILGQKVEFLVSFYNNEISEKSEIFDDQFSVERPDGSNFTLKIRSTKLEDSAMYFCASSRDRVGEKLFFGSGTQLSVL.